This T cell receptor beta chain was profiled in a study of Ad26.COV2.S vaccination and SARS-CoV-2 variants. For the study at large: Donor was assigned to the Ad26.COV2.S arm of trial COV1001. Ad26.COV2.S was injected intramuscularly once or twice, 56 days apart.

Study observations and caveats: It is possible that the TCR breadth and depth analyses underestimated the total T cell responses.

The assay was immunoSEQ multiplex PCR, and TCRdb's table has in-frame clones only and misses some. Altogether 360,000 or so clones are present, around 89% being singletons, with the ten largest covering 1.5% to 2%. Specified treatment: about 20 received Ad26.COV2.S at low or high dose, single or two shots; about 5 received placebo; per-sample allocation not given. Samples analyzed were those drawn on day 63 after the first vaccine or placebo injection. V dropped 2 bases and J dropped 0 bases, with 6 bases sitting between them. The CDR3 has 14 residues. The V gene's germline CDR1 is SGHNT and CDR2 YYREEE (reference sequence). In regard to this clone: The target antigen is unknown. Other DNA sequences in this specimen translate into the identical CDR3.

This clonotype originated in a person between 18 and 65 years old who received the Ad26.COV2.S COVID-19 vaccine or a placebo. The sample consisted of peripheral blood, taken in a trial of Ad26.COV2.S vaccine versus placebo. V gene TRBV5-4 combines with J gene TRBJ1-5; D uncertain. DNA for the CDR3: TGTGCCAGCAGCTTAGGAGGTAGCAATCAGCCCCAGCATTTT. Amino acids: CASSLGGSNQPQHF.